This TCR beta chain was captured by sequencing in a study of beta chain features in type 1 diabetes. Study details: Patients did not differ from healthy donors in age, gender or cell yield.

This clone was counted a few times. Its specificity is not known. Reverse transcription of all isolated RNA meant that expressed TCRB transcripts were sequenced. Data came from immunoSEQ multiplex PCR; TCRdb stores just in-frame clones and leaves some out. The table has some 250,000 clones, roughly a tenth seen once. Broader study findings: Shortening that was moderate but significant affected the TCRB CDR3s of Type 1 diabetes patients in all four CD4+ subsets.

This CDR3 region has 13 residues. Deletions cut 9 bases from V and 10 bases from J, with 21 bases between. From germline, CDR1 is MDHEN and CDR2 SYDVKM. The rearrangement links TRBV28 to TRBJ1-2, with a weak D call TRBD1 (6 bases). The receptor comes from a man under 40 with type 1 diabetes. The material sequenced was naive CD4+ T cells from blood. CDR3 sequence (DNA): TGTGCCAGTACCTGGGGGCCCAGCGATGACTACACCTTC. It is translated as CASTWGPSDDYTF.